This T cell receptor beta chain was identified during a study of control samples from healthy donors and cancer patients (dated by TCRdb to the early 2020s). The library was made by the immunoSEQ multiplex PCR assay. Drawn from immuneACCESS, this table holds only the in-frame rearrangements with V and J called that TCRdb kept. Clones are partly lost; checked studies trace under half to an unresolved V gene and leave the rest unexplained. Present in this sample are some 120,000 clones, about 92% of which were seen just once. Around 1.6% of the sample belongs to the ten largest clones. CDR1 SGDLS and CDR2 YYNGEE were looked up in the germline V gene. V and J are truncated by 3 bases and 5 bases respectively, leaving an intervening sequence of 12 bases. The CDR3 holds 14 amino acids from the cysteine to the phenylalanine. The only DNA kept is the CDR3, 42 bases in frame from the first base. A remark on this clone: No cognate antigen has been identified for it. No much larger clone is present one base from it, and per-base qualities are unavailable.

The origin of this receptor is a man aged 50 to 59 with head and neck cancer. The sample comprised PBMCs. The receptor chain draws on TRBV9 and TRBJ1-5; a confident D gene designation cannot be given. The DNA sequence is TGTGCCAGCAGCGGGAGAGGGCACGATCAGCCCCAGCATTTT. It encodes CASSGRGHDQPQHF.